These 18 T cell receptor beta chains share one sample of origin, sequenced in a study of blood T cell repertoires in COVID-19. Sequencing was performed with immunoSEQ multiplex PCR; in TCRdb, only in-frame clones are kept and a portion is missing. The sample holds about 210,000 clones; around four fifths are singletons and the top ten take approximately 5%. The sequencing input was peripheral blood. The receptors come from a woman in her 70s with COVID-19, enrolled during active disease.

This rearrangement joins TRBV19 to TRBJ1-5; D gene ambiguous. Germline V lookup: CDR1 LNHDA, CDR2 SQIVND (reference sequence). V gave up 1 base and J gave up 0 bases, with 16 bases separating them. The CDR3 length is 18 residues. The CDR3 DNA reads TGTGCCAGTAGTATAGGGGAGAGGATCTTATATAGCAATCAGCCCCAGCATTTT. Amino acids: CASSIGERILYSNQPQHF.

The rearrangement joins TRBV5-4 to TRBJ2-3; no definite D call. The V end lost 2 bases, the J end lost 4 bases, and 5 bases lay between the germline ends. The CDR3 is 12 residues long. The germline V gene encodes CDR1 SGHNT and CDR2 YYREEE (reference sequence). The CDR3 DNA reads TGTGCCAGCAGCTTTTTAGCAGATACGCAGTATTTT. Its translation: CASSFLADTQYF. Supplemented by reference TRBV5-4 and TRBJ2-3, the full variable domain reads ETGVTQSPTHLIKTRGQQVTLRCSSQSGHNTVSWYQQALGQGPQFIFQYYREEENGRGNFPPRFSGLQFPNYSSELNVNALELDDSALYLCASSFLADTQYFGPGTRLTVL.

The V call is TRBV18, the J call TRBJ2-5; D might be TRBD1 (5 bases). Trimming removed 2 bases from V and 0 bases from J, with 13 bases in between. The germline gives CDR1 KGHSH, CDR2 LQKENI. There are 16 residues in the CDR3. CDR3 in amino acids: CASSPNDRLYQETQYF. CDR3 nucleotide sequence: TGTGCCAGCTCACCAAACGACAGATTGTACCAAGAGACCCAGTACTTC.

The rearrangement links TRBV28 to TRBJ1-5, with 7 nucleotides matching TRBD1. V shed 7 bases, J shed 3 bases, and the junction held 9 bases outside the gene matches. Germline lookup yields CDR1 MDHEN and CDR2 SYDVKM. CDR3 length: 15 residues. CDR3 sequence reads: CASIQTGHFNQPQHF. In DNA form, the CDR3 reads TGTGCCAGCATTCAGACAGGGCATTTCAATCAGCCCCAGCATTTT. Combining the CDR3 with reference TRBV28 and TRBJ1-5 gives the whole variable domain DVKVTQSSRYLVKRTGEKVFLECVQDMDHENMFWYRQDPGLGLRLIYFSYDVKMKEKGDIPEGYSVSREKKERFSLILESASTNQTSMYLCASIQTGHFNQPQHFGDGTRLSIL.

The chain recombines TRBV24-1 with TRBJ2-3, with TRBD1 matching over 9 bases. J gave up 3 bases and V 6 bases, and 6 bases lay outside the gene matches. This CDR3 has 15 residues. The germline gives CDR1 KGHDR, CDR2 SFDVKD. For the CDR3, the DNA is TGTGCCACCAGTAACACAGGGGGCGCGACAGATACGCAGTATTTT. It specifies CATSNTGGATDTQYF.

The chain couples TRBV6-5 to TRBJ2-7, with 7 bases identical to TRBD1. CDR3 length equals 13 residues. CDR1 and CDR2 (germline): MNHEY, SVGAGI. The V segment lost 6 bases and the J segment 3 bases; nucleotides outside the gene matches: 5. CDR3 sequence (DNA): TGTGCCAGCAGCCAGGGGGATATCTACGAGCAGTACTTC. Its translation is CASSQGDIYEQYF.

The rearrangement uses TRBV7-8 and TRBJ2-7, with D possibly TRBD2 on 5 matching bases. The CDR3 length is 13 residues. Trimming took 0 bases from V and 2 from J, leaving 5 bases between them. Germline-derived CDR1 and CDR2 are SGHVS and FQNEAQ. CDR3 region: CASSLALAYEQYF. The CDR3 region has the DNA TGTGCCAGCAGCTTAGCACTAGCCTACGAGCAGTACTTC. The full variable domain, completed using reference TRBV7-8 and TRBJ2-7, is GAGVSQSPRYKVAKRGQDVALRCDPISGHVSLFWYQQALGQGPEFLTYFQNEAQLDKSGLPSDRFFAERPEGSVSTLKIQRTQQEDSAVYLCASSLALAYEQYFGPGTRLTVT.

With regard to this clone: A single base separates this from a much larger clone, so it may be a read error. The gene calls are TRBV24-1 and TRBJ2-6; the match to TRBD1 covers 9 bases. The V gene's germline CDR1 is KGHDR and CDR2 SFDVKD. CDR3 length: 17 residues. CDR3 loop: CATGDEQGATGANVLTF. The CDR3 DNA reads as TGTGCCACCGGTGATGAACAGGGGGCTACTGGGGCCAACGTCCTGACTTTC.

This chain links TRBV28 with TRBJ1-1; no clear D. Trimming removed 1 base at V and 5 bases at J, with 8 bases between. CDR3 length: 13 amino acids. Germline lookup yields CDR1 MDHEN and CDR2 SYDVKM. CDR3 residues: CASSLSRWTEAFF. As DNA, the CDR3 is TGTGCCAGCAGTTTATCCCGGTGGACTGAAGCTTTCTTT.

The rearrangement joins TRBV30 to TRBJ1-5; 8 bases align to TRBD1. After removal of 8 bases from V and 1 base from J, the junction contained 7 bases not matched to a gene. The CDR3 loop spans 14 amino acids. Germline CDR1 GTSNPN, CDR2 SVGIG (reference sequence). DNA of the CDR3: TGTGCCGCTCAGGGGGCGAACAGCAATCAGCCCCAGCATTTT. Translation: CAAQGANSNQPQHF.

The chain combines TRBV5-1 with TRBJ2-2; 8 bases map to TRBD2. The ends lost 4 bases at V and 0 bases at J; junction bases unmatched: 5. The CDR3 is 16 amino acids. Germline CDR1 is SGHRS and CDR2 is YFSETQ. The CDR3 spells CASSMSGLANTGELFF. CDR3 bases: TGCGCCAGCAGCATGTCGGGACTAGCGAACACCGGGGAGCTGTTTTTT.

The rearrangement links TRBV28 to TRBJ2-5; 13 bases are shared with TRBD2. The CDR3 spans 15 residues. Germline V lookup: CDR1 MDHEN, CDR2 SYDVKM. Trimming took 7 bases from V and 5 from J; bases not matched to a gene: 7. The CDR3, as DNA: TGTGCCAGCACCTCCGGACTAGCGGGAGTTGAGACCCAGTACTTC. Translating gives CASTSGLAGVETQYF.

This clone was detected a few times. The chain is built from TRBV18 and TRBJ1-5; the match to TRBD1 covers 8 bases. Germline assignment: CDR1 KGHSH and CDR2 LQKENI. The CDR3 totals 15 residues. V lost 6 bases, J lost 2 bases, and 6 bases stayed unmatched. The CDR3 here is CASSQGAQGNQPQHF. In DNA form, the CDR3 reads TGTGCCAGCTCCCAGGGGGCTCAGGGCAATCAGCCCCAGCATTTT.

The CDR3: CATSRTSGEQFF. Written as DNA, the CDR3 is TGTGCCACCAGCAGGACTAGCGGTGAGCAGTTCTTC. The gene calls are TRBV15 and TRBJ2-1; 9 bases are shared with TRBD2. Germline-derived CDR1 and CDR2 are LNHNV and YYDKDF (reference sequence). The CDR3 has 12 amino acids. V gave up 3 bases and J gave up 9 bases; unmatched junction bases: 0.

This clone was detected a few times. The gene calls are TRBV28 and TRBJ1-2; no clear D. This CDR3 contains 11 residues. Germline V lookup: CDR1 MDHEN, CDR2 SYDVKM. CDR3 DNA: TGTGCGACGGGAGCCTCTATTGGCTACACCTTC. Translating gives CATGASIGYTF.

V gene TRBV30 combines with J gene TRBJ1-6; maybe TRBD1 (6 bases). This CDR3 has 16 amino acids. Germline V gene data show CDR1 as GTSNPN and CDR2 as SVGIG (reference sequence). Trimming took off 2 bases at V and 1 base at J, with 12 bases between the two ends. For the CDR3, the DNA is TGTGCCTGGAGTTATACAGGGATGTCCTATAATTCACCCCTCCACTTT. It yields the protein CAWSYTGMSYNSPLHF.

The rearrangement uses TRBV28 and TRBJ2-7; weak D call: TRBD1 (6 bases). V was cut by 2 bases and J by 2 bases, with 13 bases left in between. The CDR3 totals 15 residues. Looked up from germline, CDR1 is MDHEN and CDR2 is SYDVKM. CDR3: CASSLAGANPYEQYF. In nucleotides, the CDR3 is TGTGCCAGCAGTTTAGCAGGGGCAAACCCCTACGAGCAGTACTTC.

The rearrangement joins TRBV15 to TRBJ2-5; 8 bases are shared with TRBD2. Germline V gives CDR1 LNHNV, CDR2 YYDKDF (reference sequence). With V trimmed by 5 bases and J by 10 bases, 3 bases remained unmatched. The CDR3 length is 11 residues. The CDR3 reads CATSLGGDQYF. DNA of the CDR3: TGTGCCACCAGCCTCGGGGGGGACCAGTACTTC.